These T cell receptor beta chains were read from a single sample in a study of cytomegalovirus exposure and HLA in healthy donors. Repertoires were generated with immunoSEQ multiplex PCR, while TCRdb's copy carries only in-frame clones and drops some. The sample data list roughly 31,000 clones. The sequenced material came from PBMCs. These receptors were obtained from a man younger than 40 in good health and CMV-seronegative. Each CDR3 is given with its conserved first and last residue. The D gene is left open where the match is weak.

v_gene	d_gene	j_gene	CDR3aa	CDR3nt
TRBV7-9	.	TRBJ2-7	CASSRYTGFYEQYF	TGTGCCAGCAGCCGATATACCGGGTTCTACGAGCAGTACTTC
TRBV28	TRBD1	TRBJ1-2	CASSYRDRVPNYGYTF	TGTGCCAGCAGTTACCGGGACAGGGTTCCCAACTATGGCTACACCTTC
TRBV29-1	.	TRBJ1-2	CSASSTGYGYTF	TGCAGCGCCTCCTCTACAGGGTATGGCTACACCTTC
TRBV27	TRBD1	TRBJ2-7	CASSVSGTGIHEQYF	TGTGCCAGCAGTGTTTCCGGGACAGGGATCCACGAGCAGTACTTC
TRBV9	.	TRBJ2-3	CASSVFGFTDTQYF	TGTGCCAGCAGCGTTTTCGGTTTCACAGATACGCAGTATTTT
TRBV25-1	TRBD2	TRBJ2-1	CASRSGSSYNEQFF	TGTGCCAGCAGGAGCGGGAGCTCCTACAATGAGCAGTTCTTC
TRBV5-1	TRBD2	TRBJ2-2	CASSLTSGGVELFF	TGCGCCAGCAGCTTGACTAGCGGGGGCGTGGAGCTGTTTTTT
TRBV4-2	TRBD1	TRBJ1-3	CASSLSTGAYSGNTIYF	TGTGCCAGCAGCCTCTCGACAGGGGCTTACTCTGGAAACACCATATATTTT
TRBV19	TRBD1	TRBJ2-7	CASSIEGQGTDEQYF	TGTGCCAGTAGTATAGAGGGACAGGGGACCGACGAGCAGTACTTC
TRBV27	TRBD1	TRBJ2-3	CASSLRDREWPDTQYF	TGTGCCAGCAGTTTAAGAGACAGGGAATGGCCAGATACGCAGTATTTT
TRBV5-1	TRBD1	TRBJ2-1	CASSFPTGGNEQFF	TGCGCCAGCAGCTTTCCGACAGGGGGGAATGAGCAGTTCTTC
TRBV7-2	.	TRBJ1-6	CASSSGDSPLHF	TGTGCCAGCAGCTCAGGGGATTCACCCCTCCACTTT
TRBV30	.	TRBJ1-5	CAWSNRVYQPQHF	TGTGCCTGGAGTAACAGGGTATATCAGCCCCAGCATTTT
TRBV7-9	.	TRBJ1-4	CASSLYSGNEKLFF	TGTGCCAGCAGCTTATATTCAGGGAATGAAAAACTGTTTTTT
TRBV14	.	TRBJ2-7	CASSQGLQGARGLPYEQYF	TGTGCCAGCAGCCAAGGTCTCCAGGGCGCCAGGGGACTACCCTACGAGCAGTACTTC
TRBV5-6	.	TRBJ1-5	CASSSPGQPQHF	TGTGCCAGCAGCTCGCCAGGCCAGCCCCAGCATTTT
TRBV18	.	TRBJ2-3	CASPPPDREVTDTQYF	TGTGCCAGCCCACCACCTGACAGGGAGGTGACAGATACGCAGTATTTT
TRBV2	TRBD2	TRBJ2-2	CASSRTSGGSGELFF	TGTGCCAGCAGCAGGACTAGCGGTGGGTCCGGGGAGCTGTTTTTT
TRBV11-2	.	TRBJ1-1	CASSLARLWTEAFF	TGTGCCAGCAGCTTAGCCAGGTTATGGACTGAAGCTTTCTTT
TRBV7-8	TRBD1	TRBJ1-3	CASSPSNRGAGNTIYF	TGTGCCAGCAGCCCCTCAAACAGGGGCGCTGGAAACACCATATATTTT
TRBV2	.	TRBJ1-4	CASRAGAWEKLFF	TGTGCCAGCAGGGCAGGGGCTTGGGAAAAACTGTTTTTT
TRBV7-2	TRBD1	TRBJ1-1	CASSLAYRGRVAFF	TGTGCCAGCAGCTTAGCTTACAGGGGGCGCGTAGCTTTCTTT
TRBV7-2	.	TRBJ1-1	CASSYRVGNTEAFF	TGTGCCAGCAGCTACAGGGTAGGGAACACTGAAGCTTTCTTT
TRBV7-3	.	TRBJ2-5	CASSLGGGRETQYF	TGTGCCAGCAGCTTAGGGGGGGGCAGGGAGACCCAGTACTTC